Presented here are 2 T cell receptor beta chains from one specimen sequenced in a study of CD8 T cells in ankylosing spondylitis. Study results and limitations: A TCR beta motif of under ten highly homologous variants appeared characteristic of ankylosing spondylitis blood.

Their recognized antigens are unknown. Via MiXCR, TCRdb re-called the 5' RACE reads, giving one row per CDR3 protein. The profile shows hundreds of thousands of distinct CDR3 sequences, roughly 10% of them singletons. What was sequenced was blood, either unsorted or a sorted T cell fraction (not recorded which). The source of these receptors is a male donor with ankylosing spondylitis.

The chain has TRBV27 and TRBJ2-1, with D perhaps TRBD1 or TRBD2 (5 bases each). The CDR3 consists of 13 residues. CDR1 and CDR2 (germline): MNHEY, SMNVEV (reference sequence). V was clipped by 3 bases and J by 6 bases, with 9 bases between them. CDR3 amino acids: CASSFQGVNEQFF. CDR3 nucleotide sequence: TGTGCCAGCAGTTTCCAGGGAGTCAATGAGCAGTTCTTC.

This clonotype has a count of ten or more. This CDR3 reads CASSQVYPGLAYEQYF. CDR3 sequence (DNA): TGTGCCAGCAGCCAAGTTTATCCGGGACTAGCGTACGAGCAGTACTTC. The chain joins TRBV4-2 to TRBJ2-7; TRBD2 aligns across 10 bases. Germline CDR1 LGHNA, CDR2 YNFKEQ. The CDR3 covers 16 residues. Trimming cost V 1 base and J 4 bases; bases outside gene matches: 7.